This T cell receptor beta chain was identified in a study of blood T cell repertoires in COVID-19. Study background: Samples representing acute and convalescent COVID-19 were sourced from the United States, Italy and Spain.

This CDR3 contains 14 residues. J was trimmed by 4 bases and V by 6 bases; bases with no gene match: 5. Germline V gives CDR1 SNHLY, CDR2 FYNNEI. Under the authors' procedure: Amplifying reference gene primers gave estimates of nucleated cell counts. Sequencing was performed with immunoSEQ multiplex PCR; in TCRdb, only in-frame clones are kept and a portion is missing. D and trimming come from the DNA, and the V and J calls and clone size come from that table. The table has some 86,000 clones, 85% to 95% seen once. Sequencing was done on a sample of peripheral blood. The sequence was obtained from a human donor with active COVID-19. The donor label of this sample is uncertain. The chain carries TRBV2 and TRBJ2-3; 9 positions match TRBD2. The CDR3 nucleotides are TGTGCCAGCAGCCAAGCGGGGGGCTCAGATACGCAGTATTTT. It is translated as CASSQAGGSDTQYF.